Listed here are 10 T cell receptor beta chains from one sample, sequenced in a study of OX40 agonist ivuxolimab in advanced cancers. Data came from immunoSEQ multiplex PCR; TCRdb stores just in-frame clones and leaves some out. The sample has 75,000 to 100,000 clones, less than 85% seen once; the top ten hold about 6%. Sequenced material: CD4+ or CD8+ T cells sorted from blood, taken in a trial of the OX40 agonist ivuxolimab. These receptors were taken from an adult with an advanced solid tumor such as melanoma, head and neck, liver or kidney cancer.

The chain recombines TRBV27 with TRBJ1-6, with D possibly TRBD1 on 5 matching bases. The CDR3 is 16 amino acids. Germline CDR1 and CDR2: MNHEY and SMNVEV (reference sequence). Trimming stripped 7 bases from V and 5 bases from J, with 18 bases between. In nucleotides, the CDR3 is TGTGCCAGCAACACCCTGGGAGGGGTAGATAATTCACCCCTCCACTTT. Its translation is CASNTLGGVDNSPLHF.

The V call is TRBV15, the J call TRBJ2-3; D might be TRBD2 (6 bases). The CDR3 is 16 amino acids. In germline, CDR1 is LNHNV, CDR2 YYDKDF (reference sequence). Trimming shortened V by 0 bases and J by 0 bases, and 10 bases separated the two germline ends. The CDR3 reads CATSRDLARSTDTQYF. CDR3 sequence (DNA): TGTGCCACCAGCAGAGATCTAGCGAGGAGCACAGATACGCAGTATTTT.

The rearrangement uses TRBV18 and TRBJ1-1; 11 bases agree with TRBD1. CDR3 length: 15 amino acids. After removal of 5 bases from V and 1 base from J, the junction contained 3 bases not matched to a gene. Germline V gives CDR1 KGHSH, CDR2 LQKENI. The CDR3 is CASSGQGASNTEAFF. The CDR3, as DNA: TGTGCCAGCTCAGGACAGGGGGCCTCGAACACTGAAGCTTTCTTT.

The chain has TRBV7-2 and TRBJ1-1; D is unresolved. The CDR3 consists of 12 residues. V lost 3 bases, J lost 7 bases, and 9 bases lay in between. Germline assignment: CDR1 SGHTA and CDR2 FQGNSA. CDR3 in DNA: TGTGCCAGCAGCTTCGGATTCGGTGAAGCTTTCTTT. Amino acid sequence: CASSFGFGEAFF.

This clone was observed once. J is TRBJ1-2 and V is TRBV11-2; no clear D gene. The V gene's germline CDR1 is SGHAT and CDR2 FQNNGV. The CDR3 totals 11 residues. V shed 5 bases and J shed 12 bases, with 13 bases lying between them. This chain's CDR3 is CASSEDGYHTF. DNA for the CDR3: TGTGCCAGCAGCGAAGACGGGTACCACACCTTC. The full variable domain, completed using reference TRBV11-2 and TRBJ1-2, is EAGVAQSPRYKIIEKRQSVAFWCNPISGHATLYWYQQILGQGPKLLIQFQNNGVVDDSQLPKDRFSAERLKGVDSTLKIQPAKLEDSAVYLCASSEDGYHTFGSGTRLTVV.

The chain employs TRBV30 and TRBJ2-3; 8 bases agree with TRBD1. The CDR3 runs 14 residues. V gave up 4 bases and J gave up 4 bases; unmatched junction bases: 7. Germline CDR1 and CDR2: GTSNPN and SVGIG (reference sequence). DNA for the CDR3: TGTGCCTGGATGGCAGGGGGCTTCCCAGATACGCAGTATTTT. Its protein product is CAWMAGGFPDTQYF.

The V call is TRBV6-5, the J call TRBJ1-5; D gene ambiguous. CDR3 size: 13 residues. V lost 0 bases to trimming and J lost 7 bases, with 7 bases between them. Germline-derived CDR1 and CDR2 are MNHEY and SVGAGI. This CDR3 reads CASSYSSLQPQHF. The CDR3 region has the DNA TGTGCCAGCAGTTACTCAAGTTTACAGCCCCAGCATTTT.

This sequence joins TRBV20-1 and TRBJ1-5; no clear D. V shed 7 bases and J shed 6 bases, with 7 bases lying between them. Germline V gene lookup returns CDR1 DFQATT and CDR2 SNEGSKA (reference sequence). The CDR3 covers 10 residues. CDR3 sequence: CSVMTQPQHF. As DNA, the CDR3 is TGCAGTGTCATGACTCAGCCCCAGCATTTT.

This chain uses TRBV5-1 with TRBJ2-1, with TRBD1 identical over 9 bases. CDR3 length: 14 residues. Germline V lookup: CDR1 SGHRS, CDR2 YFSETQ. V shed 3 bases, J shed 9 bases, and the junction held 7 bases outside the gene matches. CDR3 in DNA: TGCGCCAGCAGCTCGGGACAGGGTATGCGTGAGCAGTTCTTC. It translates to CASSSGQGMREQFF. The full variable domain, in which reference TRBV5-1 and TRBJ2-1 provide the parts outside the CDR3, is KAGVTQTPRYLIKTRGQQVTLSCSPISGHRSVSWYQQTPGQGLQFLFEYFSETQRNKGNFPGRFSGRQFSNSRSEMNVSTLELGDSALYLCASSSGQGMREQFFGPGTRLTVL.

V usage is TRBV10-3 and J usage is TRBJ2-7, with D perhaps TRBD2 (7 bases). Germline loops: CDR1 ENHRY, CDR2 SYGVKD. V was pared by 9 bases and J by 3 bases, with 18 bases between. The CDR3 is 14 residues long. CDR3 nucleotide sequence: TGTGCCATTAAGGGGGGAGGGGAGGGCTACGAGCAGTACTTC. This translates into CAIKGGGEGYEQYF.